Shown below are 5 T cell receptor beta chains from a single sample sequenced in a study of blood T cell repertoires in COVID-19. Using immunoSEQ multiplex PCR, the repertoire was profiled, and TCRdb retains in-frame clones only, with some absent. The sample records 380,000 or so clones, 75% to 90% being singletons. The specimen was peripheral blood. These receptors came from an older woman with COVID-19, enrolled during active disease.

The chain combines TRBV12-3 or TRBV12-4 with TRBJ1-2; TRBD1 might be the D (5 bases). Trimming cost V 6 bases and J 8 bases, with 10 bases left between them. The CDR3 extends over 11 amino acids. CDR3 bases: TGTGCCAGCAGGGACGGGGGGGGCTACACCTTC. Translated, it gives CASRDGGGYTF.

The chain links TRBV5-1 to TRBJ2-5, with TRBD2 matching 7 bases. V lost 7 bases to trimming and J lost 5 bases; unmatched junction nucleotides: 8. The CDR3 spans 13 residues. CDR1 is SGHRS, CDR2 YFSETQ, per germline. CDR3 residues: CASSWGRGETQYF. In nucleotides, the CDR3 is TGCGCCAGCTCCTGGGGGAGGGGCGAGACCCAGTACTTC.

This chain links TRBV10-3 with TRBJ1-1, with D possibly TRBD1 on 6 matching bases. CDR3 length: 13 residues. V dropped 6 bases and J dropped 2 bases, with 10 bases sitting between them. The germline gives CDR1 ENHRY, CDR2 SYGVKD. The CDR3 loop is CAIRNRENTEAFF. The CDR3 bases are TGTGCCATCAGGAACAGGGAAAACACTGAAGCTTTCTTT.

The V call is TRBV7-9, the J call TRBJ1-1; 9 nucleotides agree with TRBD1. Germline assignment: CDR1 SEHNR and CDR2 FQNEAQ (reference sequence). With 1 base clipped from V and 11 bases from J, the junction kept 2 bases outside the gene matches. The CDR3 consists of 12 residues. The CDR3 DNA sequence: TGTGCCAGCAGCTTAGGGACAGGGGAGGCTTTCTTT. Encoded protein: CASSLGTGEAFF.

The chain employs TRBV5-5 and TRBJ1-2; TRBD1 matches 9 bases. From germline, CDR1 is SGHKS and CDR2 YYEKEE (reference sequence). With V trimmed by 0 bases and J by 4 bases, 7 bases remained unmatched. The CDR3 loop spans 16 amino acids. Written as DNA, the CDR3 is TGTGCCAGCAGCTTGGCCCCAGACAGGGGGGGCTATGGCTACACCTTC. Its translation: CASSLAPDRGGYGYTF. Filled out from reference TRBV5-5 and TRBJ1-2, the complete variable domain reads DAGVTQSPTHLIKTRGQQVTLRCSPISGHKSVSWYQQVLGQGPQFIFQYYEKEERGRGNFPDRFSARQFPNYSSELNVNALLLGDSALYLCASSLAPDRGGYGYTFGSGTRLTVV.